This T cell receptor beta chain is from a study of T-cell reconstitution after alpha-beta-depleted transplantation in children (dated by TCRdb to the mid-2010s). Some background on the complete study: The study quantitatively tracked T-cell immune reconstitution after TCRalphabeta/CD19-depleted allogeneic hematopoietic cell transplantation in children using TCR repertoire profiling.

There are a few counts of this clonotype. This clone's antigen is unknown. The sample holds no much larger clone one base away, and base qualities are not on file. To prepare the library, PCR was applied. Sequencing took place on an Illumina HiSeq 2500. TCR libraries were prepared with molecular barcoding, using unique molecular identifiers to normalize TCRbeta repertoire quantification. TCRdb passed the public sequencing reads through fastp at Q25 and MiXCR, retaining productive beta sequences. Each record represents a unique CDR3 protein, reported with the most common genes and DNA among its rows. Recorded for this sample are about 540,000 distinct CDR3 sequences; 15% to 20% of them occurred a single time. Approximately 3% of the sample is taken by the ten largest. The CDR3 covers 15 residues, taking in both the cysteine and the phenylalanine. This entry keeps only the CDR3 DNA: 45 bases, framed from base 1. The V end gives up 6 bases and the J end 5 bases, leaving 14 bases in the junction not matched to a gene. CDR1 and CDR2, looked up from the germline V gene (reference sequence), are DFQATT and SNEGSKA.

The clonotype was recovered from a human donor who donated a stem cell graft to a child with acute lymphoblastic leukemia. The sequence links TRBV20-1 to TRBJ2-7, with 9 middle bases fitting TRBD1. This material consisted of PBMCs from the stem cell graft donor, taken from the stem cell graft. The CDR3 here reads CSALNPGTGRHEQYF. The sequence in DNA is TGCAGTGCCTTGAACCCCGGGACAGGGCGACACGAGCAGTACTTC.